The T cell receptor (beta chain) under discussion was sequenced for a study of blood T cell repertoires in COVID-19. Germline lookup yields CDR1 SEHNR and CDR2 FQNEAQ (reference sequence). With 0 bases removed from V and 8 bases from J, the gap between germline ends came to 17 bases. CDR3 length equals 16 residues. Authors' processing steps: Nucleated cell number was recorded as an estimate derived from reference gene primer amplification. TCRdb's copy holds only in-frame clones and misses some; the assay was immunoSEQ multiplex PCR. V, J and clone size were drawn from that table, and D and trimming were deduced from the DNA. The sample lists tens of thousands of clones, about 92% occurring once.

This receptor was obtained from a man between 45 and 60 years old with COVID-19, enrolled during active disease. The chain is built from TRBV7-9 and TRBJ2-1; perhaps TRBD1 as D (5 bases). The sequencing input was peripheral blood. The CDR3 nucleotides are TGTGCCAGCAGCTTAGCTGGCGATGAGTGGGGCGATGAGCAGTTCTTC. Translation gives CASSLAGDEWGDEQFF.